These 9 T cell receptor beta chains share one sample of origin, sequenced in a study of CD8 T cells in Susac syndrome. RNA amounts of about 0.5 to 1 ug underwent reverse transcription with random hexamers. TCRdb independently ran MiXCR on the immunoSEQ multiplex PCR reads; one entry per CDR3 protein. Among about 140,000 distinct CDR3 sequences listed, more than 85% were seen once. Source material: CD8+ T cells from PBMCs. The source of these receptors is a human donor with Susac syndrome.

As DNA, the CDR3 is TGTGCCAGCAATCTGGGATTGAACACTGAAGCTTTCTTT. Its protein is CASNLGLNTEAFF. V gene TRBV12-3 or TRBV12-4 combines with J gene TRBJ1-1; D is undetermined. The CDR3 is 13 residues long. Trimming took off 7 bases at V and 0 bases at J, with 9 bases between the two ends.

The rearrangement links TRBV6-1 to TRBJ2-7, with TRBD1 matching 9 bases. V lost 3 bases, J lost 4 bases, and 4 bases stayed unmatched. The CDR3 runs to 14 residues. The germline V gene has CDR1 MNHNS and CDR2 SASEGT. Here the CDR3 DNA reads TGTGCCAGCAGTGAGGGACAGGGCGTTTACGAGCAGTACTTC. Protein: CASSEGQGVYEQYF.

The J gene is TRBJ2-2, the V gene TRBV5-6; D remains unclear. V lost 0 bases, J lost 2 bases, and 17 bases lay in between. The CDR3 runs 18 residues. Per germline, CDR1 SGHDT and CDR2 YYEEEE. The CDR3 region is CASSLEALSPTNTGELFF. CDR3 nucleotide sequence: TGTGCCAGCAGCTTGGAGGCCCTTAGCCCCACAAACACCGGGGAGCTGTTTTTT.

The chain couples TRBV9 to TRBJ2-3; D is uncertain. This CDR3 has 12 amino acids. Looked up from germline, CDR1 is SGDLS and CDR2 is YYNGEE. Trimming took off 3 bases at V and 4 bases at J, with 6 bases between the two ends. DNA for the CDR3: TGTGCCAGCAGCGCTGAGTCAGATACGCAGTATTTT. Amino acid sequence: CASSAESDTQYF.

This chain links TRBV29-1 with TRBJ2-7; no clear D gene. V shed 0 bases and J shed 1 base, with 19 bases lying between them. Germline values: CDR1 SQVTM, CDR2 ANQGSEA. The CDR3 is 17 amino acids. CDR3 loop: CSVEDPSGQASSYEQYF. The CDR3 coding sequence is TGCAGCGTTGAAGATCCTTCTGGGCAGGCATCTTCCTACGAGCAGTACTTC.

The chain is built from TRBV6-5 and TRBJ2-3, with D tentatively TRBD2 (5 bases). V lost 3 bases and J lost 2, with 12 bases in between. Looked up from germline, CDR1 is MNHEY and CDR2 is SVGAGI. CDR3 length: 15 amino acids. The CDR3 sequence is CASSYFPGSTDTQYF. CDR3 DNA sequence: TGTGCCAGCAGTTATTTTCCGGGATCCACAGATACGCAGTATTTT.

The V call is TRBV27, the J call TRBJ2-1; 7 positions agree with TRBD2. CDR1 is MNHEY, CDR2 SMNVEV, per germline (reference sequence). The length of the CDR3 is 16 residues. J lost 8 bases, V lost 4 bases, and 14 bases had no gene match. As DNA, the CDR3 is TGTGCCAGCAGTTCCCATAGGGGCCAGCGGGGCTATGAGCAGTTCTTC. This encodes CASSSHRGQRGYEQFF.

The chain combines TRBV27 with TRBJ2-1; D is ambiguous. Per germline, CDR1 MNHEY and CDR2 SMNVEV (reference sequence). The ends were cut back, 4 bases at V and 3 bases at J, with 22 bases in the middle. The CDR3 spans 18 residues. The CDR3 loop is CASSSDPSASLIYNEQFF. The CDR3 region has the DNA TGTGCCAGCAGTTCGGACCCTTCGGCGAGTTTAATCTACAATGAGCAGTTCTTC.

The chain is built from TRBV29-1 and TRBJ1-1; D is possibly TRBD1 (6 bases). Germline CDR1 SQVTM, CDR2 ANQGSEA. V was shortened by 4 bases and J by 8 bases, with 20 bases between the two germline ends. CDR3 length equals 14 residues. The CDR3 DNA reads TGCAGCGTTGGGCCTGGAGGGGACACCACCGAAGCTTTCTTT. This sequence encodes CSVGPGGDTTEAFF.